This T cell receptor (beta chain) was sequenced during a study of a mutant IDH1 vaccine in newly diagnosed glioma. Sample time point: baseline, week 1 (first vaccination visit). Treatment denoted: pre-vaccination baseline after standard-of-care therapy. Those who donated had recent WHO grade 3 or 4 IDH1-mutant, ATRX-lost astrocytomas. To note about this clone: As yet, its antigen is unknown.

The ends lost 2 bases at V and 3 bases at J; junction bases unmatched: 6. This CDR3 is built from 16 residues. Germline CDR1 ENHRY, CDR2 SYGVKD. Study-level findings and limits: Pseudoprogression seemed unlinked to shifts in top peripheral T cell clonotypes.

This table comes from immunoSEQ multiplex PCR, and its TCRdb copy is limited to in-frame clones, with some not included. This sample carries 65,000 to 70,000 clones, 80% to 90% of them seen once, and the ten largest clones take 2.9%. This receptor was taken from a man aged 30-40 years with glioma. The chain uses TRBV10-3 and TRBJ2-1; TRBD1 matches at 8 bases. Sequences were derived from PBMCs, sampled from a glioma patient treated with radiotherapy, temozolomide or both. CDR3 sequence (DNA): TGTGCCATCAGTGAGGGGCAACAGGGGGTCTACAATGAGCAGTTCTTC. Amino acid sequence: CAISEGQQGVYNEQFF.